This entry describes one TCR beta chain. Its recognized antigen is unknown. No quality values exist for individual bases; no much larger clone is one base distant. These data come from a study of control samples from healthy donors and cancer patients (dated by TCRdb to about 2020). The junction shows trimming of 3 bases on V and 5 bases on J, plus 16 bases between the germline ends. Reading the germline V gene (reference sequence) gives CDR1 DFQATT and CDR2 SNEGSKA. The CDR3 measures 14 amino acids from cysteine to phenylalanine. Just CDR3 DNA is preserved here, 42 bases in frame from base 1. Libraries were constructed by the immunoSEQ multiplex PCR assay. TCRdb took over this immuneACCESS table, retaining in-frame rearrangements with V and J assigned. Such tables are incomplete; in checked studies, under half of the missing clones stem from an unresolved V gene, and the remainder is unexplained. The sample table contains 110,000 to 150,000 clones; only one count was recorded for more than 85% of them. The top ten constitute 8.7% of the sample.

The sample consisted of blood. The sequence came from a woman between 25 and 40 years old in good health. The rearrangement combines TRBV20-1 with TRBJ1-1, and perhaps TRBD1 as D gene, on 6 matching bases. The CDR3 loop reads CSASDFGGGTEAFF. At the DNA level, the sequence is TGCAGTGCTAGTGATTTTGGGGGCGGGACTGAAGCTTTCTTT.